The present entry profiles one T cell receptor (beta chain) with its context. The antigen is unknown. The repertoire was sequenced with immunoSEQ multiplex PCR; TCRdb's copy has only in-frame clones and lacks some. The sample lists around 2.1 million clones, roughly 91% occurring once. This sample was taken from a study of shared clonotypes between healthy human individuals. Study-level points and caveats: Only a few donors were included, so the genetic and exposure-history diversity represented was limited. Exclusively blood specimens were collected; tissue repertoires likely differ. Memory subsets generally showed smaller estimated richness than naive subsets did.

Germline V lookup: CDR1 MGHRA, CDR2 YSYEKL. The CDR3 loop spans 16 amino acids. Trimming pared 1 base from V and 6 bases from J, leaving 15 bases between. Selected positively for CCR7 and CD45RO-negative, naive CD8 cells excluded terminally differentiated effector memory CD45RA+ cells. The V call is TRBV4-1, the J call TRBJ2-2; D may be TRBD1 (6 bases). Sequencing was done on a sample of naive CD8+ T cells from PBMCs. This receptor was taken from a man between 18 and 35 years old in good health. Some clones in this sample may be carry-over from other donors' samples. The CDR3 sequence: CASSQVHRDFPGELFF. The CDR3 DNA reads TGCGCCAGCAGCCAAGTTCACAGGGATTTCCCCGGGGAGCTGTTTTTT.